The T cell receptor (beta chain) under discussion was sequenced for a study of radiotherapy plus CTLA-4 blockade in lung cancer (dated by TCRdb to between 2018 and 2020). For the study in its entirety: Among the enrolled patients, about 19% had an objective response, and 25% to 40% reached disease control.

The receptor library was made with the immunoSEQ multiplex PCR assay. The source is immuneACCESS, and TCRdb retained only in-frame sequences with V and J called. Part of the clones is not carried over; for the studies checked, unresolved V genes explain less than half of this, and the remainder is unexplained. Across this sample there are roughly 98,000 clones, with more than 75% seen only once. Of the sample, roughly 3.5% is held by the ten largest clones. As regards this clone: Its antigen has not been determined. Qualities for individual bases were not recorded, and no much larger clone is one base off.

The study tested focal radiation therapy combined with CTLA-4 blockade (ipilimumab) in patients with chemo-refractory metastatic non-small-cell lung cancer. What the authors observed across the whole study: After treatment with radiotherapy and ipilimumab, TCR clones that came from tumors expanded in the peripheral blood. The strongest predictors of response, as reported, were early dynamic changes in blood T cell clones along with a rise in serum interferon-beta after radiation.

The sequence was obtained from a human donor with non-small cell lung cancer who had a partial response to radiotherapy plus ipilimumab. The sample consisted of peripheral blood, taken from a patient treated with radiotherapy plus ipilimumab.

This receptor has the CDR3 CASSLLGQPQHF. The nucleotides are TGTGCCAGCAGCCTCCTGGGCCAGCCCCAGCATTTT. The V gene is TRBV7-3 and the J gene is TRBJ1-5, with the D gene call left open. In the germline V gene, CDR1 corresponds to SGHTA and CDR2 to FQGTGA. The germline ends are 9 bases apart after V is trimmed by 5 bases and J by 7 bases. The CDR3 runs 12 amino acids, cysteine and phenylalanine included. Of all the DNA, just the CDR3 is kept, 36 bases in frame from base 1. Supplemented by the reference TRBV7-3 and TRBJ1-5 proteins around the CDR3, the complete variable domain is GAGVSQTPSNKVTEKGKYVELRCDPISGHTALYWYRQSLGQGPEFLIYFQGTGAADDSGLPNDRFFAVRPEGSVSTLKIQRTERGDSAVYLCASSLLGQPQHFGDGTRLSIL.